A single sample is the source of the 18 T cell receptor beta chains below, sequenced in a study of blood T cell repertoires in COVID-19 (dated by TCRdb to about 2020). Library method: the immunoSEQ multiplex PCR assay. Entries here come from immuneACCESS through TCRdb and include only in-frame sequences with V and J called. Some clones fail to appear in such tables; in the studies checked, an unresolved V gene covers under half of the shortfall, and the cause of the remainder is unknown. The sample records some 180,000 clones, over 70% of which are singletons. Around 6.3% of the sample goes to the ten largest clones. Material: peripheral blood. Source of these receptors: a woman between 40 and 50 years old with COVID-19, enrolled during active disease.

The chain is built from TRBV6-1 and TRBJ1-4; perhaps TRBD1 as D (5 bases). Trimming took off 3 bases at V and 4 bases at J, with 15 bases between the two ends. Germline V lookup: CDR1 MNHNS, CDR2 SASEGT. CDR3 length: 16 residues. CDR3 protein: CASSDPRTPVNEKLFF. The DNA for the CDR3 is TGTGCCAGCAGTGACCCCAGGACACCGGTTAATGAAAAACTGTTTTTT.

V is TRBV5-1 and J is TRBJ2-7; 7 positions match TRBD2. Germline assignment: CDR1 SGHRS and CDR2 YFSETQ. The junction had 16 bases not matched to a gene; V was cut back by 4 bases and J by 0 bases. This CDR3 has 18 residues. CDR3 DNA sequence: TGCGCCAGCAGCCTGGCATGGGGTGGGAGGGCTGCCTCCTACGAGCAGTACTTC. It yields the protein CASSLAWGGRAASYEQYF.

The rearrangement links TRBV2 to TRBJ2-5, with D maybe TRBD2 (6 bases). Deletions cut 6 bases from V and 2 bases from J, with 25 bases between. CDR1 is SNHLY and CDR2 is FYNNEI in the germline V gene. This CDR3 has 18 residues. The CDR3 DNA sequence: TGTGCCAGCAGGTATACGGGAGTAGCGGTATCCCGTCAAGAGACCCAGTACTTC. Its protein product is CASRYTGVAVSRQETQYF.

This sequence joins TRBV5-1 and TRBJ1-4, with D perhaps matching TRBD1 (5 bases). The CDR3 has 16 amino acids. Trimming cost V 0 bases and J 8 bases, with 17 bases left between them. Per the germline V gene, CDR1 is SGHRS and CDR2 is YFSETQ. The CDR3 here is CASSLGQETTGEKLFF. The CDR3 bases are TGCGCCAGCAGCTTGGGGCAGGAGACCACAGGCGAAAAACTGTTTTTT. Using reference TRBV5-1 and TRBJ1-4 for the parts outside the CDR3, the full variable domain is KAGVTQTPRYLIKTRGQQVTLSCSPISGHRSVSWYQQTPGQGLQFLFEYFSETQRNKGNFPGRFSGRQFSNSRSEMNVSTLELGDSALYLCASSLGQETTGEKLFFGSGTQLSVL.

The gene calls are TRBV5-5 and TRBJ2-7, with TRBD1 matching 8 bases. Germline V gene lookup returns CDR1 SGHKS and CDR2 YYEKEE (reference sequence). With 4 bases clipped from V and 0 bases from J, the junction kept 3 bases outside the gene matches. This CDR3 has 14 residues. In DNA form, the CDR3 reads TGTGCCAGCAGCCGGACAGGGACCTCCTACGAGCAGTACTTC. Translating gives CASSRTGTSYEQYF.

The chain links TRBV28 to TRBJ1-6; no clear D gene. Germline CDR1 and CDR2: MDHEN and SYDVKM. Trimming cost V 3 bases and J 7 bases, with 7 bases left between them. There are 13 residues in the CDR3. The CDR3 is CASSFSVNSPLHF. CDR3 nucleotides: TGTGCCAGCAGTTTCTCAGTGAATTCACCCCTCCACTTT.

The chain carries TRBV2 and TRBJ1-1; D remains ambiguous. Germline CDR1 reads SNHLY; CDR2 reads FYNNEI. The CDR3 has 13 amino acids. Trimming pared 6 bases from V and 4 bases from J, leaving 12 bases between. The CDR3 loop is CASSPVMRTEAFF. For the CDR3, the DNA is TGTGCCAGCAGCCCCGTTATGCGCACTGAAGCTTTCTTT. Full variable domain (remainder filled in from reference TRBV2 and TRBJ1-1): EPEVTQTPSHQVTQMGQEVILRCVPISNHLYFYWYRQILGQKVEFLVSFYNNEISEKSEIFDDQFSVERPDGSNFTLKIRSTKLEDSAMYFCASSPVMRTEAFFGQGTRLTVV.

The CDR3 region has the DNA TGTGCCAGCAGCTTATTCCCGGATCCGGGATTCATAGCCAAAAACATTCAGTACTTC. Amino acid sequence: CASSLFPDPGFIAKNIQYF. This chain uses TRBV11-2 with TRBJ2-4; weak D call: TRBD2 (5 bases). The V end was cut by 2 bases, the J end by 0 bases, with 20 bases between. This CDR3 has 19 residues. Per germline, CDR1 SGHAT and CDR2 FQNNGV.

The chain links TRBV28 to TRBJ2-5; no clear D gene. Germline CDR1 and CDR2: MDHEN and SYDVKM. The V end was cut by 3 bases, the J end by 1 base, with 15 bases between. CDR3 length: 16 amino acids. CDR3 sequence reads: CASSFPLAGRQETQYF. The CDR3 DNA is TGTGCCAGCAGTTTCCCTCTCGCAGGCCGCCAAGAGACCCAGTACTTC.

This clone occurred once. The chain is built from TRBV3-1 (or the pseudogene TRBV3-2) and TRBJ2-1, with TRBD2 matching 11 bases. Losses at the gene ends were 5 bases for V and 6 bases for J; bases not matched to a gene: 6. Germline CDR1 and CDR2: LGHDT and YNNKEL (reference sequence). CDR3 length: 15 amino acids. The CDR3 is CASSFRLAGSNEQFF. CDR3 DNA: TGTGCCAGCAGCTTCCGACTAGCGGGAAGCAATGAGCAGTTCTTC.

This chain joins TRBV11-2 and TRBJ2-7, with 9 bases identical to TRBD2. V shed 5 bases and J 4 bases; nucleotides not matched to a gene: 9. The CDR3 runs to 15 residues. Per the germline V gene, CDR1 is SGHAT and CDR2 is FQNNGV. The CDR3 bases are TGTGCCAGCAGCCCTAAGACTAGCGGCTTATACGAGCAGTACTTC. It encodes CASSPKTSGLYEQYF.

The chain combines TRBV10-2 with TRBJ1-1; 8 bases match TRBD1. V was clipped by 8 bases and J by 0 bases; unmatched bases: 5. Germline V gives CDR1 WSHSY, CDR2 SAAADI. This CDR3 has 14 amino acids. The CDR3 is CASDRGGLNTEAFF. The CDR3, as DNA: TGCGCCAGCGACAGGGGTGGCTTGAACACTGAAGCTTTCTTT.

The CDR3 here is CSVLFWTGREQYF. For the CDR3, the DNA is TGCAGCGTTTTATTTTGGACAGGGCGGGAGCAGTACTTC. The chain combines TRBV29-1 with TRBJ2-7, with 8 bases identical to TRBD1. With 5 bases clipped from V and 7 bases from J, the junction kept 10 bases outside the gene matches. There are 13 residues in the CDR3. Germline V gene data show CDR1 as SQVTM and CDR2 as ANQGSEA.

The chain is built from TRBV5-6 and TRBJ1-2, with 7 bases fitting TRBD1. This CDR3 region has 16 residues. In germline, CDR1 is SGHDT, CDR2 YYEEEE. With V trimmed by 6 bases and J by 4 bases, 15 bases remained unmatched. DNA for the CDR3: TGTGCCAGCATCCCCCCCGGAAACAGGGGCACCTATGGCTACACCTTC. It codes for CASIPPGNRGTYGYTF.

Details on this clone: This sample also contains other DNA sequences that code for the same CDR3. The chain couples TRBV27 to TRBJ1-1; tentatively, D is TRBD1 (5 bases). Trimming took 0 bases from V and 0 from J, leaving 5 bases between them. The CDR3 covers 14 residues. Per the germline V gene, CDR1 is MNHEY and CDR2 is SMNVEV (reference sequence). CDR3 in DNA: TGTGCCAGCAGTTTATCCAGGGTGAACACTGAAGCTTTCTTT. It specifies CASSLSRVNTEAFF.

The chain has TRBV6-1 and TRBJ2-2; 9 positions match TRBD1. V was clipped by 2 bases and J by 5 bases; unmatched bases: 12. This CDR3 region has 18 residues. The germline CDR1 and CDR2 sequences are MNHNS and SASEGT. The CDR3 is CASSEPNAGTGRTGELFF. The CDR3 nucleotides read TGTGCCAGCAGTGAACCAAACGCCGGGACAGGGAGAACCGGGGAGCTGTTTTTT.

This clone has only one observation. The chain carries TRBV7-9 and TRBJ1-5; 8 nucleotides agree with TRBD1. V shed 4 bases, J shed 3 bases, and the junction held 5 bases outside the gene matches. Germline V gives CDR1 SEHNR, CDR2 FQNEAQ (reference sequence). The CDR3 is 15 residues long. CDR3 region: CASSYGQGDNQPQHF. CDR3 in DNA: TGTGCCAGCAGCTACGGACAGGGCGACAATCAGCCCCAGCATTTT. Full variable domain (rest looked up from reference TRBV7-9 and TRBJ1-5): DTGVSQNPRHKITKRGQNVTFRCDPISEHNRLYWYRQTLGQGPEFLTYFQNEAQLEKSRLLSDRFSAERPKGSFSTLEIQRTEQGDSAMYLCASSYGQGDNQPQHFGDGTRLSIL.

This clone has just a few counts. This chain connects TRBV27 to TRBJ2-5; 9 nucleotides align to TRBD2. Germline V lookup: CDR1 MNHEY, CDR2 SMNVEV (reference sequence). Trimming removed 5 bases from V and 5 bases from J; junction bases left unmatched: 9. CDR3 length: 15 amino acids. The CDR3 reads CASSPRNAGGETQYF. CDR3 bases: TGTGCCAGCAGTCCGCGTAACGCGGGGGGGGAGACCCAGTACTTC.